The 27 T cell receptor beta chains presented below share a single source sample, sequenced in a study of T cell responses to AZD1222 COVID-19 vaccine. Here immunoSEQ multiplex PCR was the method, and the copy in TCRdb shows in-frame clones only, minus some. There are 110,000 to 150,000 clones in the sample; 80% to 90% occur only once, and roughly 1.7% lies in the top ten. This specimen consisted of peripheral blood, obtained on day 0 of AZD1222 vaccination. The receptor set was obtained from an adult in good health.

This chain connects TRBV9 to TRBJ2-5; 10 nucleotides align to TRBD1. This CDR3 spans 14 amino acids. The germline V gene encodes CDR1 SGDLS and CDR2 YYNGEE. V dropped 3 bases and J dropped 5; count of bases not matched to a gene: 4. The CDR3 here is CASSETGGIETQYF. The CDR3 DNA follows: TGTGCCAGCAGCGAGACAGGGGGCATCGAGACCCAGTACTTC.

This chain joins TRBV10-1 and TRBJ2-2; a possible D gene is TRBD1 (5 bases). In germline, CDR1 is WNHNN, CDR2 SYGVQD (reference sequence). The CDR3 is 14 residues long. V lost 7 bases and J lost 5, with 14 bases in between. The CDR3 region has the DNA TGCGCCAGCATGGGGCAGAATCATACCGGGGAGCTGTTTTTT. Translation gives CASMGQNHTGELFF.

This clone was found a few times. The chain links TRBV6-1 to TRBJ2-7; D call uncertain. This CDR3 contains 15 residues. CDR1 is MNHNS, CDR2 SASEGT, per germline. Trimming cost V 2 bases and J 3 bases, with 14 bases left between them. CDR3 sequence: CASSEPPRPYYEQYF. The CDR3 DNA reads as TGTGCCAGCAGTGAACCTCCCCGACCGTACTACGAGCAGTACTTC.

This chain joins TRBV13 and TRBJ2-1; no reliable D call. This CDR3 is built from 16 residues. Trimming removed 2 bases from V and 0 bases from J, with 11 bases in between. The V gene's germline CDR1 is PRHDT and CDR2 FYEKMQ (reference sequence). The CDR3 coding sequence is TGTGCCAGCAGCTTACCAGGAGAGAGCTCCTACAATGAGCAGTTCTTC. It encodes CASSLPGESSYNEQFF.

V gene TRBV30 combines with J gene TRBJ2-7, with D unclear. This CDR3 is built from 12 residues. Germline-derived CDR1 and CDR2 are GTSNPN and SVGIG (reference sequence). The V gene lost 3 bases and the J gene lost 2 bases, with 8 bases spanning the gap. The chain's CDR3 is CAWRAATYEQYF. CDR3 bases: TGTGCCTGGAGAGCAGCAACCTACGAGCAGTACTTC.

CDR3 nucleotides: TGTGCCAGCAGCCACCGACAGGGGAACACTGAAGCTTTCTTT. This codes for CASSHRQGNTEAFF. The gene calls are TRBV3-1 (or the pseudogene TRBV3-2) and TRBJ1-1, with 7 bases that match TRBD1. This CDR3 is 14 amino acids long. V lost 3 bases to trimming and J lost 1 base; unmatched junction nucleotides: 2. Germline CDR1 is LGHDT and CDR2 is YNNKEL (reference sequence).

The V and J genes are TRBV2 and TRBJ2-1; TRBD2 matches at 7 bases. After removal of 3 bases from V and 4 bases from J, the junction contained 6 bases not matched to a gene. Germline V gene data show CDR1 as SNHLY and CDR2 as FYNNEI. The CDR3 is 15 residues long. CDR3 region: CASSEVAGVYNEQFF. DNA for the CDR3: TGTGCCAGCAGTGAGGTTGCGGGAGTTTACAATGAGCAGTTCTTC.

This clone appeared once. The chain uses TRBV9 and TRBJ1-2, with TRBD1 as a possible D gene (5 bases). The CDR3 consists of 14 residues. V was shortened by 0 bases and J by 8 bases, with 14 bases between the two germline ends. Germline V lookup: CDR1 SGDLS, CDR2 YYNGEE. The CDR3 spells CASSVDGGERGYTF. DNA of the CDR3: TGTGCCAGCAGCGTAGATGGGGGGGAGCGCGGCTACACCTTC.

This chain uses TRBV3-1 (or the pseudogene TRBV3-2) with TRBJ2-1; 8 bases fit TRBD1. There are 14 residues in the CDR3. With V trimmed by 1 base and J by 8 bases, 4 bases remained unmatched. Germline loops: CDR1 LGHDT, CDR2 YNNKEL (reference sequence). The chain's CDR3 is CASSQVDRGDEQFF. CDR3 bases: TGTGCCAGCAGCCAAGTTGACAGGGGCGATGAGCAGTTCTTC.

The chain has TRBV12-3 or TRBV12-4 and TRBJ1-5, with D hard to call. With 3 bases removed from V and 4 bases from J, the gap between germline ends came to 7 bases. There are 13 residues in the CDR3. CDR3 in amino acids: CASSFQANQPQHF. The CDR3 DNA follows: TGTGCCAGCAGTTTTCAGGCTAATCAGCCCCAGCATTTT.

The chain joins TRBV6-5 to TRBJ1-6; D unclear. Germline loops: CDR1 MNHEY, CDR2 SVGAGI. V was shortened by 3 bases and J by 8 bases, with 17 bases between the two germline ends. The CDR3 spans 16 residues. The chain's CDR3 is CASSYVQAQAYSPLHF. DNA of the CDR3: TGTGCCAGCAGTTATGTCCAGGCTCAGGCGTATTCACCCCTCCACTTT.

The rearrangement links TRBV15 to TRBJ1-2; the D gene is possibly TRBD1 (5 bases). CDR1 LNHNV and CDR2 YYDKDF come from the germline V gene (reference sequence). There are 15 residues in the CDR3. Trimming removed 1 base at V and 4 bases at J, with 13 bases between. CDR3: CATSRGQSRSYGYTF. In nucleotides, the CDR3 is TGTGCCACCAGCAGAGGACAGTCGAGAAGCTATGGCTACACCTTC.

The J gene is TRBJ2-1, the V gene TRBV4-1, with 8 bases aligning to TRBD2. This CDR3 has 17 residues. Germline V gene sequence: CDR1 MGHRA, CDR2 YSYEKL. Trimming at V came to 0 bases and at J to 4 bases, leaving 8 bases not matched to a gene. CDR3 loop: CASSQEGAGGVYNEQFF. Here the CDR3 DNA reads TGCGCCAGCAGCCAAGAAGGTGCCGGGGGGGTATACAATGAGCAGTTCTTC.

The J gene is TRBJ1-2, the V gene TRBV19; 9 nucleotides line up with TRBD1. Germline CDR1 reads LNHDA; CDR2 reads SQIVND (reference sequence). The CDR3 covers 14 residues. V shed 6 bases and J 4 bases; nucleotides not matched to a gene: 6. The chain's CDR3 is CASSRSDRGYGYTF. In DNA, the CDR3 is TGTGCCAGTAGCCGCTCGGACAGGGGCTATGGCTACACCTTC.

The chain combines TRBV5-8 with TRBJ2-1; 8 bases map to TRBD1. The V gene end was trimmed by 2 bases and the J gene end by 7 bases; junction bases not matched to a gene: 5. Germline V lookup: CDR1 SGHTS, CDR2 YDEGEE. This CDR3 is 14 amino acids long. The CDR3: CASSFTRGLNEQFF. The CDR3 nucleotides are TGTGCCAGCAGCTTCACCAGGGGGCTGAATGAGCAGTTCTTC.

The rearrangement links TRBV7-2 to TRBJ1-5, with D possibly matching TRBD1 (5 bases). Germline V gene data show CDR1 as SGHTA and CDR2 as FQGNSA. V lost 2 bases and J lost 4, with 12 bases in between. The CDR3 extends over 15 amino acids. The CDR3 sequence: CASSLLGAGNQPQHF. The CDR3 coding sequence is TGTGCCAGCAGCTTATTAGGGGCGGGAAATCAGCCCCAGCATTTT.

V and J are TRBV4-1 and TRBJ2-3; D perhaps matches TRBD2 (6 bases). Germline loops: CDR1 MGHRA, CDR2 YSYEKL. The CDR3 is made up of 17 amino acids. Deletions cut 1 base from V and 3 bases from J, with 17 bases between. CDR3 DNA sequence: TGCGCCAGCAGCCAAGGCCTGCTAGCGCTAGGGACAGATACGCAGTATTTT. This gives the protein CASSQGLLALGTDTQYF.

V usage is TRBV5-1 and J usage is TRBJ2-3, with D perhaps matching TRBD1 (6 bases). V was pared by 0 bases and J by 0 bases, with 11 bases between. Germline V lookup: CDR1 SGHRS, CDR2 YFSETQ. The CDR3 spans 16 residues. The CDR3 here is CASSLVVGASTDTQYF. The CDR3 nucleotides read TGCGCCAGCAGCTTGGTGGTGGGGGCTAGCACAGATACGCAGTATTTT. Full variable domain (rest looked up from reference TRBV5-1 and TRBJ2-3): KAGVTQTPRYLIKTRGQQVTLSCSPISGHRSVSWYQQTPGQGLQFLFEYFSETQRNKGNFPGRFSGRQFSNSRSEMNVSTLELGDSALYLCASSLVVGASTDTQYFGPGTRLTVL.

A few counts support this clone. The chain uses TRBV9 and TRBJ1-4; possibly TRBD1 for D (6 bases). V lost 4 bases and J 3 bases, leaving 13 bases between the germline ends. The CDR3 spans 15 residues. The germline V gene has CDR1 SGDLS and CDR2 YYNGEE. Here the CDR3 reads CASSSQGRPNEKLFF. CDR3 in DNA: TGTGCCAGCAGCTCACAGGGAAGGCCTAATGAAAAACTGTTTTTT.

CDR3 nucleotides: TGTGCCAGCAGCGAAGACAGGGGCCTGTATGGCTACACCTTC. Protein: CASSEDRGLYGYTF. The chain has TRBV9 and TRBJ1-2, with 8 bases that match TRBD1. The CDR3 has 14 amino acids. Germline CDR1 SGDLS, CDR2 YYNGEE. The junction had 6 bases not matched to a gene; V was cut back by 3 bases and J by 5 bases.

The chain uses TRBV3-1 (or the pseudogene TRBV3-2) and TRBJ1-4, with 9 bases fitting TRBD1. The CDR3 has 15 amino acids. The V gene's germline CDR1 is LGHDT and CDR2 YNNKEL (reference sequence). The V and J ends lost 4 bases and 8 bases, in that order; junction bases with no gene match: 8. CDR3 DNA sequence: TGTGCCAGCAGCCCCGGGACAGGGAGGACGGAAAAACTGTTTTTT. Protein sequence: CASSPGTGRTEKLFF.

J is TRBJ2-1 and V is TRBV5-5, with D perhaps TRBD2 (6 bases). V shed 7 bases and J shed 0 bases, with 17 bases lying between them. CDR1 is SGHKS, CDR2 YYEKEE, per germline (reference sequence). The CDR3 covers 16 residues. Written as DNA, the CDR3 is TGTGCCAGCGACTTCTCGGGACTCGTCTCCTACAATGAGCAGTTCTTC. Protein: CASDFSGLVSYNEQFF.

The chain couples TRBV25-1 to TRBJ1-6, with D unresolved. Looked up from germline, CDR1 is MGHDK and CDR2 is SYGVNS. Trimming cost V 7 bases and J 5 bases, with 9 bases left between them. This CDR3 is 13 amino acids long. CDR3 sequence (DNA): TGTGCCAGCAACCCGGGAAATAATTCACCCCTCCACTTT. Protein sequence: CASNPGNNSPLHF.

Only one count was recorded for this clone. CDR3 sequence reads: CASSQDRQPYEQYF. The CDR3 bases are TGTGCCAGCAGCCAAGACCGACAGCCCTACGAGCAGTACTTC. The chain employs TRBV3-1 (or the pseudogene TRBV3-2) and TRBJ2-7; D may be TRBD1 (5 bases). V dropped 0 bases and J dropped 2 bases, with 8 bases sitting between them. The CDR3 is 14 amino acids. From germline, CDR1 is LGHDT and CDR2 YNNKEL (reference sequence).

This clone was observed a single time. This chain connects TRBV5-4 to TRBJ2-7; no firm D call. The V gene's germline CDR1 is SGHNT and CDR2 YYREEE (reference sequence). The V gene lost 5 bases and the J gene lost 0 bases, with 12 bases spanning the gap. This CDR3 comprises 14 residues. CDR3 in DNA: TGTGCCAGCAGTTACGGCACGAGCTCCTACGAGCAGTACTTC. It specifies CASSYGTSSYEQYF. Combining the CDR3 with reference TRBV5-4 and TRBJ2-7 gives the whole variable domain ETGVTQSPTHLIKTRGQQVTLRCSSQSGHNTVSWYQQALGQGPQFIFQYYREEENGRGNFPPRFSGLQFPNYSSELNVNALELDDSALYLCASSYGTSSYEQYFGPGTRLTVT.

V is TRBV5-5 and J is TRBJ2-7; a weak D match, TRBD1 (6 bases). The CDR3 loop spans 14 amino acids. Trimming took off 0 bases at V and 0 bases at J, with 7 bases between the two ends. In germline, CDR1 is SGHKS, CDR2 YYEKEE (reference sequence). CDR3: CASSLGTASYEQYF. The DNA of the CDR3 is TGTGCCAGCAGCTTGGGGACAGCCTCCTACGAGCAGTACTTC.

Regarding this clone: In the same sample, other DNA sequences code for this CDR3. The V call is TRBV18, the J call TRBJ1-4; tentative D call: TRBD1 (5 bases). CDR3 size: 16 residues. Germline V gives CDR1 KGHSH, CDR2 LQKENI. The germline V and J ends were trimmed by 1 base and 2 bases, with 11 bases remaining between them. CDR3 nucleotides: TGTGCCAGCTCACCACGTGGGGGTGGCACTAATGAAAAACTGTTTTTT. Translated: CASSPRGGGTNEKLFF.